Below are 27 T cell receptor beta chains sequenced from a single sample in a study of blood T cells in healthy people across ages. Alongside a J-beta primer mix, a sample-barcoded 5' primer served in a second PCR lasting about 7 to 12 cycles. TCRdb processed the 5' RACE reads anew with MiXCR; each CDR3 protein has one entry. Of approximately 810,000 distinct CDR3 sequences in the sample, 25% to 35% were seen once. Sequencing used blood. The receptors were sampled from an elderly woman in good health.

In its sample, this clonotype was seen a few times. The J gene is TRBJ2-1, the V gene TRBV3-1; 9 bases fit TRBD2. Germline CDR1 LGHDT, CDR2 YNNKEL (reference sequence). V was clipped by 1 base and J by 9 bases; unmatched bases: 10. This CDR3 spans 16 amino acids. This chain's CDR3 is CASSQGSLAGIGEQFF. Written as DNA, the CDR3 is TGTGCCAGCAGCCAAGGAAGCCTAGCGGGGATCGGTGAGCAGTTCTTC.

This sequence joins TRBV7-2 and TRBJ2-3, with TRBD1 matching over 10 bases. V was clipped by 6 bases and J by 2 bases; unmatched bases: 5. Per the germline V gene, CDR1 is SGHTA and CDR2 is FQGNSA. CDR3 length: 15 residues. CDR3 region: CASRFRQGATDTQYF. The CDR3 region has the DNA TGTGCCAGCAGATTCCGACAGGGGGCCACAGATACGCAGTATTTT.

The chain recombines TRBV3-1 with TRBJ1-5; 8 bases fit TRBD1. This CDR3 comprises 15 residues. Germline lookup yields CDR1 LGHDT and CDR2 YNNKEL (reference sequence). V lost 4 bases, J lost 1 base, and 3 bases stayed unmatched. In nucleotides, the CDR3 is TGTGCCAGCAGCCGGGACAGGAGGAGCAATCAGCCCCAGCATTTT. Translating it yields CASSRDRRSNQPQHF.

This clonotype was found many times. The V and J genes are TRBV4-3 and TRBJ1-2; 11 bases are a match to TRBD1. This CDR3 region has 16 residues. V lost 4 bases to trimming and J lost 3 bases; unmatched junction nucleotides: 7. Germline CDR1 reads LGHNA; CDR2 reads YSLEER. The CDR3 is CASSRTGTGGDYGYTF. Written as DNA, the CDR3 is TGCGCCAGCAGCCGCACCGGGACAGGGGGGGACTATGGCTACACCTTC.

Ten or more counts support this clonotype. The rearrangement joins TRBV4-2 to TRBJ2-5; 11 nucleotides line up with TRBD2. The germline gives CDR1 LGHNA, CDR2 YNFKEQ. CDR3 length equals 18 residues. J gave up 5 bases and V 1 base, and 12 bases lay outside the gene matches. CDR3 bases: TGTGCCAGCAGCCAAGGAATAGCGGCGACTAGCGGGGTGGAGACCCAGTACTTC. This translates into CASSQGIAATSGVETQYF.

This clonotype has just one count. This may arise from a read error, as a much more abundant clone is one base away. This chain links TRBV10-3 with TRBJ1-2; a possible D gene is TRBD1 (5 bases). The CDR3 loop spans 13 amino acids. In germline, CDR1 is ENHRY, CDR2 SYGVKD. Trimming removed 10 bases at V and 3 bases at J, with 15 bases between. In DNA, the CDR3 is TGTGCCACCCTGCCGGTAGGGGACTATGGCTACACCTTC. Protein sequence: CATLPVGDYGYTF.

The genes are TRBV7-2 and TRBJ1-3; 8 bases match TRBD1. V lost 0 bases and J lost 2; bases outside the gene matches: 3. The germline V gene has CDR1 SGHTA and CDR2 FQGNSA. The CDR3 runs 16 residues. The CDR3 here is CASSLAWTGTGNTIYF. The CDR3 nucleotides read TGTGCCAGCAGCTTAGCTTGGACAGGGACTGGAAACACCATATATTTT.

This clonotype was detected a few times. V and J are TRBV7-9 and TRBJ2-7, with no clear D. Germline V gives CDR1 SEHNR, CDR2 FQNEAQ (reference sequence). This CDR3 is 15 amino acids long. Between the trimmed V and J ends, which lost 5 bases and 5 bases, there was a span of 19 bases. The CDR3 loop is CASSPAGIGIHEQYF. The CDR3 DNA reads TGTGCCAGCAGCCCCGCTGGGATAGGAATCCACGAGCAGTACTTC. The variable domain in full, completed from reference TRBV7-9 and TRBJ2-7, reads DTGVSQNPRHKITKRGQNVTFRCDPISEHNRLYWYRQTLGQGPEFLTYFQNEAQLEKSRLLSDRFSAERPKGSFSTLEIQRTEQGDSAMYLCASSPAGIGIHEQYFGPGTRLTVT.

This clonotype was detected ten times or more. The CDR3 loop reads CASSSNSRDRYNNEQFF. The CDR3 DNA follows: TGTGCCAGCAGCTCAAACTCCCGGGACAGATACAACAATGAGCAGTTCTTC. This chain connects TRBV7-6 to TRBJ2-1, with TRBD1 matching over 7 bases. Germline assignment: CDR1 SGHVS and CDR2 FNYEAQ. CDR3 size: 17 residues. V lost 4 bases, J lost 5 bases, and 14 bases stayed unmatched.

This clonotype was seen repeatedly, ten times or more. The V gene is TRBV28, the J gene TRBJ2-1; 9 bases map to TRBD2. The J segment lost 8 bases and the V segment lost 8 bases, leaving 13 bases of the junction unmatched. Germline-derived CDR1 and CDR2 are MDHEN and SYDVKM. The CDR3 totals 15 residues. The CDR3 here is CASPPVGRGGHEQFF. CDR3 nucleotides: TGTGCCAGCCCCCCGGTAGGGCGGGGGGGCCATGAGCAGTTCTTC.

This clonotype was counted ten times or more. This sequence joins TRBV20-1 and TRBJ2-7, with D perhaps TRBD1 (5 bases). V gave up 1 base and J gave up 3 bases, with 10 bases separating them. From germline, CDR1 is DFQATT and CDR2 SNEGSKA (reference sequence). This CDR3 comprises 13 residues. CDR3 amino acids: CSARGGQFYEQYF. The CDR3 coding sequence is TGCAGTGCTAGAGGGGGCCAGTTCTACGAGCAGTACTTC.

This clonotype showed up just a few times. The chain has TRBV6-6 and TRBJ2-2; 8 nucleotides align to TRBD1. Germline V lookup: CDR1 MNHNY, CDR2 SVGAGI (reference sequence). This CDR3 spans 15 amino acids. The V gene end was trimmed by 2 bases and the J gene end by 6 bases; junction bases not matched to a gene: 5. The CDR3 bases are TGTGCCAGCAGTTACCCTCCAGGGGGCCCCGGGGAGCTGTTTTTT. Protein product: CASSYPPGGPGELFF.

As for this clonotype: Mismatch with germline at one junction end may stem from a read error. The gene calls are TRBV27 and TRBJ2-1; D ambiguous. CDR3 length: 16 residues. CDR1 MNHEY and CDR2 SMNVEV come from the germline V gene (reference sequence). This chain's CDR3 is CAGGLSVLSSYDEQFF. CDR3 nucleotide sequence: TGTGCCGGCGGCCTTAGTGTCCTCAGCTCCTACGATGAGCAGTTCTTC.

The chain combines TRBV5-1 with TRBJ2-7; 8 positions agree with TRBD1. Germline trimming cut 3 bases from V and 6 bases from J; bases unmatched to any gene: 8. The CDR3 contains 14 residues. Germline V gene lookup returns CDR1 SGHRS and CDR2 YFSETQ. In DNA form, the CDR3 reads TGCGCCAGCAGCTCCAGACAGGGGAGGTGCGAGCAGTACTTC. Its translation is CASSSRQGRCEQYF.

This clonotype was observed many times. The gene calls are TRBV28 and TRBJ2-7; 14 bases line up with TRBD2. Germline trimming cut 5 bases from V and 3 bases from J; bases unmatched to any gene: 12. Germline loops: CDR1 MDHEN, CDR2 SYDVKM. This CDR3 has 18 amino acids. The DNA of the CDR3 is TGTGCCAGCAGTCCGGGACTAGCGGGAGCCCAGATTCACTACGAGCAGTACTTC. Translating gives CASSPGLAGAQIHYEQYF.

Remarks on this clonotype: This may arise from a read error, as a much more abundant clone is one base away. The V call is TRBV25-1, the J call TRBJ2-3; D may correspond to TRBD1 or TRBD2 (5 bases each). This CDR3 spans 15 amino acids. Germline values: CDR1 MGHDK, CDR2 SYGVNS. Trimming took 11 bases from V and 2 from J, leaving 20 bases between them. For the CDR3, the DNA is TGTGCCGGCGAGGTCAGGGACGTGAACACAGATACGCAGTATTTT. Residues: CAGEVRDVNTDTQYF.

This chain links TRBV6-2 or TRBV6-3 with TRBJ1-2, with 8 nucleotides matching TRBD1. This CDR3 has 15 residues. The V gene's germline CDR1 is MNHEY and CDR2 SVGEGT. Losses at the gene ends were 2 bases for V and 4 bases for J; bases not matched to a gene: 6. This chain's CDR3 is CASSYQGARLYGYTF. CDR3 nucleotide sequence: TGTGCCAGCAGTTACCAGGGGGCGCGGCTCTATGGCTACACCTTC.

This clonotype was found a few times. The chain uses TRBV6-5 and TRBJ1-1; 7 bases align to TRBD1. The V gene's germline CDR1 is MNHEY and CDR2 SVGAGI. This CDR3 is built from 14 residues. Losses at the gene ends were 6 bases for V and 1 base for J; bases not matched to a gene: 5. The CDR3 protein is CASSHRGQNTEAFF. The CDR3 DNA sequence: TGTGCCAGCAGCCACAGGGGCCAGAACACTGAAGCTTTCTTT.

This clonotype was observed many times. Its ends do not fully match the called genes, so a read error is possible. The chain employs TRBV6-1 and TRBJ2-4, with 7 bases aligning to TRBD1. Germline values: CDR1 MNHNS, CDR2 SASEGT. This CDR3 has 14 amino acids. CDR3 protein: CTSKLDRAQNIQYF. The DNA for the CDR3 is TGTACCAGCAAACTCGACAGGGCCCAAAACATTCAGTACTTC.

This clonotype showed up just a few times. This sequence may be a read error, since a much larger clone differs from it by one base. The CDR3 loop reads CAGSLSLYGANVLTF. For the CDR3, the DNA is TGTGCCGGCAGCTTATCACTTTACGGGGCCAACGTCCTGACTTTC. This chain links TRBV7-2 with TRBJ2-6; D not certain. Germline V gives CDR1 SGHTA, CDR2 FQGNSA. The length of the CDR3 is 15 residues.

This clonotype was observed many times. The chain joins TRBV6-5 to TRBJ2-5; D gene uncertain. Germline V CDR1 and CDR2: MNHEY, SVGAGI. The germline V and J ends were trimmed by 5 bases and 5 bases, with 9 bases remaining between them. The CDR3 length is 12 residues. CDR3 in DNA: TGTGCCAGCAGTACTCCGGGTGAGACCCAGTACTTC. Protein product: CASSTPGETQYF.

The chain couples TRBV30 to TRBJ2-5; no definite D call. Germline values: CDR1 GTSNPN, CDR2 SVGIG (reference sequence). This CDR3 is built from 12 residues. Trimming took 2 bases from V and 4 from J, leaving 8 bases between them. The CDR3 region is CAWSWSTETQYF. DNA for the CDR3: TGTGCCTGGAGTTGGAGTACAGAGACCCAGTACTTC.

The chain recombines TRBV19 with TRBJ1-1; D is unresolved. The germline V gene encodes CDR1 LNHDA and CDR2 SQIVND (reference sequence). With 4 bases removed from V and 6 bases from J, the gap between germline ends came to 9 bases. The CDR3 is 12 residues long. The CDR3 protein is CASSTGSPEAFF. CDR3 DNA: TGTGCCAGTAGTACAGGAAGTCCTGAAGCTTTCTTT.

This clonotype has a count of ten or more. The gene calls are TRBV2 and TRBJ2-4; 10 bases line up with TRBD1. CDR3 length: 15 residues. The V gene's germline CDR1 is SNHLY and CDR2 FYNNEI. The V and J ends lost 3 bases and 1 base, in that order; junction bases with no gene match: 0. In DNA form, the CDR3 reads TGTGCCAGCAGTGAGGACAGGGGGGCCAAAAACATTCAGTACTTC. Translating gives CASSEDRGAKNIQYF.

The J gene is TRBJ1-2, the V gene TRBV3-1; 9 bases match TRBD1. Germline values: CDR1 LGHDT, CDR2 YNNKEL (reference sequence). Germline trimming cut 4 bases from V and 7 bases from J; bases unmatched to any gene: 4. This CDR3 is 13 amino acids long. The CDR3 nucleotides are TGTGCCAGCAGCCCCTTGACAGGGGGTGGCTACACCTTC. This encodes CASSPLTGGGYTF.

The table lists this clonotype with many counts. The chain carries TRBV15 and TRBJ2-1, with 7 positions matching TRBD2. Looked up from germline, CDR1 is LNHNV and CDR2 is YYDKDF (reference sequence). Losses at the gene ends were 7 bases for V and 0 bases for J; bases not matched to a gene: 0. The CDR3 runs to 13 residues. In nucleotides, the CDR3 is TGTGCCACCACGGGAGGCTCCTACAATGAGCAGTTCTTC. Amino acid sequence: CATTGGSYNEQFF.

The chain joins TRBV5-1 to TRBJ2-7; D remains ambiguous. V was shortened by 0 bases and J by 6 bases, with 10 bases between the two germline ends. CDR3 length equals 13 residues. Germline V gene data show CDR1 as SGHRS and CDR2 as YFSETQ. CDR3 sequence reads: CASSLAPDCEQYF. CDR3 sequence (DNA): TGCGCCAGCAGCTTGGCCCCAGACTGCGAGCAGTACTTC.